These T cell receptor beta chains were read from a single sample in a study of monozygotic twins with inflammatory bowel disease. TCRdb reprocessed the 5' RACE reads and reports one entry per CDR3 protein, with no DNA. The sample's table shows more than 300,000 distinct CDR3 sequences. Sequenced input: blood. The receptors shown here come from a human donor with ulcerative colitis or Crohn's disease, or a healthy co-twin of an affected twin (not recorded which). CDR3s include the opening cysteine and the closing phenylalanine or tryptophan.

>TRBJ1-4|TRBV27
CASSPPGALKLFF
>TRBJ2-5|TRBV29-1
CSVDRGGTQYF
>TRBJ2-2|TRBV20-1
CRATGGPNTGELFF
>TRBJ2-6|TRBV5-4
CASSYPLSGANVLTF
>TRBJ1-1|TRBV3-1
CASSQGRAEAFF
>TRBJ2-1|TRBV11-3
CASSLGGGTGEQFF
>TRBJ2-7|TRBV27
CASSLTRLAGEQYF
>TRBJ2-1|TRBV20-1
CSARGTPYNEQFF
>TRBJ1-1|TRBV20-1
CSAKDLQGDTKAFF
>TRBJ2-7|TRBV3-1
CASTPPGERGIYEQYF
>TRBJ1-2|TRBV7-2
CASSPYRDRGYTF
>TRBJ2-3|TRBV12-3/TRBV12-4
CASSFTRAARTDTQYF
>TRBJ2-5|TRBV20-1
CSARDVGVQETQYF
>TRBJ2-7|TRBV6-2/TRBV6-3
CASTPAGTATYEQYF
>TRBJ1-5|TRBV5-6
CASSFTGQPQHF
>TRBJ2-7|TRBV7-2
CASSVTGGYDEQYF
>TRBJ1-1|TRBV6-5
CASSYDRRLGAFF
>TRBJ1-4|TRBV5-6
CASSLGWAATNEKLFF
>TRBJ2-4|TRBV5-6
CASSWVEDADQYF
>TRBJ2-1|TRBV4-3
CASSQDRDRGNNEQFF
>TRBJ2-7|TRBV7-9
CASSHQEGYEQYF
>TRBJ2-1|TRBV11-2
CASSSGLADYNEQFF
>TRBJ2-1|TRBV28
CASRIAGTVYNEQFF
>TRBJ1-2|TRBV5-1
CASSADRATSTNYGYTF
>TRBJ2-3|TRBV29-1
CSVDGLAGYPSTDTQYF
>TRBJ2-7|TRBV7-2
CASSLAGHSYEQYF
>TRBJ2-1|TRBV3-1
CASSFQQGEQFF
>TRBJ1-5|TRBV5-1
CASRTNSNQPQHF
>TRBJ1-2|TRBV5-1
CASSLVPGTYGYTF
>TRBJ2-7|TRBV19
CASMGAGSRHEQYF
>TRBJ2-7|TRBV7-2
CASSSFAGQGFEQYF
>TRBJ2-1|TRBV24-1
CATSGGTGNYNEQFF
>TRBJ2-1|TRBV28
CASTRDVGYNEQFF
>TRBJ2-7|TRBV7-2
CASSSGQGTPGEQYF
>TRBJ2-7|TRBV12-3/TRBV12-4
CASSPPFRTGSYEQYF
>TRBJ1-4|TRBV7-2
CASSRRFNEKLFF
>TRBJ2-2|TRBV7-6
CASSLVWSGHSTGELFF
>TRBJ2-3|TRBV6-2/TRBV6-3
CASSSGGRGTLTDTQYF
>TRBJ2-5|TRBV5-1
CASRSTGGQETQYF
>TRBJ2-4|TRBV12-3/TRBV12-4
CASSPWGRGNIQYF
>TRBJ2-4|TRBV3-1
CASSQLTGVKNIQYF
>TRBJ2-1|TRBV28
CASSSPGGPQGNEQFF
>TRBJ2-2|TRBV7-2
CASSSGNRDTGELFF
>TRBJ1-2|TRBV12-3/TRBV12-4
CASRPTGGYGYTF
>TRBJ1-1|TRBV6-2/TRBV6-3
CASSSRMGTEAFF
>TRBJ2-7|TRBV21-1
CASSKALQTYEQYF
>TRBJ2-7|TRBV5-1
CASMALQGRDEQYF
>TRBJ2-2|TRBV3-1
CASSRRQGIFTGELFF
>TRBJ2-3|TRBV29-1
CSVGGLTGGTDTQYF
>TRBJ1-5|TRBV6-1
CASSRLTAGDQPQHF
>TRBJ2-7|TRBV3-1
CASSQPGTGRYEQYF
>TRBJ2-7|TRBV7-8
CASRIRVEGYYEQYF
>TRBJ2-1|TRBV4-1
CASSQVLGDRVNEQFF